The next 6 T cell receptor beta chains were all read from a single sample in a study of blood T cells in healthy people across ages. The second PCR ran roughly 7 to 12 cycles with a sample-barcoded 5' primer and J-beta primers. TCRdb reanalysed the 5' RACE reads using MiXCR and keeps one entry per CDR3 protein. The repertoire holds around 990,000 distinct CDR3 sequences, with under 40% as singletons. The sequencing input was blood. The receptors were sampled from a man between 18 and 29 years old in good health.

The rearrangement links TRBV5-5 to TRBJ2-2, with D perhaps being TRBD1 or TRBD2 (5 bases each). Germline CDR1 and CDR2: SGHKS and YYEKEE (reference sequence). There are 16 residues in the CDR3. V lost 5 bases, J lost 0 bases, and 14 bases lay in between. CDR3 residues: CASSLTGGANTGELFF. For the CDR3, the DNA is TGTGCCAGCAGTCTCACAGGAGGAGCGAACACCGGGGAGCTGTTTTTT.

The chain has TRBV12-3 or TRBV12-4 and TRBJ1-5; D may be TRBD1 (5 bases). Trimming cost V 0 bases and J 3 bases, with 12 bases left between them. This CDR3 has 16 amino acids. The CDR3 is CASSLASSGLNQPQHF. DNA for the CDR3: TGTGCCAGCAGTTTAGCTTCCTCGGGGCTCAATCAGCCCCAGCATTTT.

In its sample, this clonotype was seen many times. The V and J genes are TRBV6-6 and TRBJ2-5, with 16 bases fitting TRBD2. V lost 6 bases to trimming and J lost 7 bases; unmatched junction nucleotides: 11. The CDR3 extends over 17 amino acids. CDR1 and CDR2 from the germline V gene are MNHNY and SVGAGI (reference sequence). CDR3 coding DNA: TGTGCCAGCAGCCAAGGGACTAGCGGGGGGGCTTTGGGGACCCAGTACTTC. As protein: CASSQGTSGGALGTQYF.

This clonotype has just a few counts. This chain uses TRBV12-3 or TRBV12-4 with TRBJ1-2, with 9 bases aligning to TRBD1. V gave up 6 bases and J gave up 8 bases; unmatched junction bases: 7. The CDR3 loop spans 13 amino acids. CDR3 coding DNA: TGTGCCAGCAGACCCCGACAGGGGGGAGGCTACACCTTC. This encodes CASRPRQGGGYTF.

CDR3: CSARDSNRGNNEQFF. CDR3 DNA: TGCAGTGCTAGAGATTCCAACCGGGGCAACAATGAGCAGTTCTTC. The V gene is TRBV20-1, the J gene TRBJ2-1; D may correspond to TRBD1 or TRBD2 (5 bases each). Germline V gene sequence: CDR1 DFQATT, CDR2 SNEGSKA (reference sequence). The ends were cut back, 0 bases at V and 5 bases at J, with 14 bases in the middle. The CDR3 covers 15 residues.

At least ten counts were recorded for this clonotype. The V and J genes are TRBV7-2 and TRBJ2-7, with TRBD1 as a possible D gene (6 bases). Trimming took off 1 base at V and 3 bases at J, with 10 bases between the two ends. Germline values: CDR1 SGHTA, CDR2 FQGNSA. The CDR3 runs 14 residues. CDR3 sequence: CASSLVGQNYEQYF. CDR3 sequence (DNA): TGTGCCAGCAGCTTAGTTGGACAGAACTACGAGCAGTACTTC.